Listed here are 29 T cell receptor beta chains from one sample, sequenced in a study of T-cell reconstitution after alpha-beta-depleted transplantation in children (TCRdb year 2016). The library was made by PCR. Data came from an Illumina HiSeq 2500. TCR libraries were prepared with molecular barcoding, using unique molecular identifiers to normalize TCRbeta repertoire quantification. The public reads were reprocessed in TCRdb via fastp at Q25 and MiXCR, keeping in-frame beta chains. Under each unique CDR3 protein, matching rows form one entry showing the most common genes and DNA. The sample records just under 550,000 distinct CDR3 sequences, approximately 20% of which are singletons. The ten largest account for about 3.1% of the sample. This specimen consisted of PBMCs from the stem cell graft donor, obtained from the stem cell graft. The receptor source for this set is a human donor who donated a stem cell graft to a child with acute lymphoblastic leukemia.

The chain couples TRBV12-3 or TRBV12-4 to TRBJ2-6, with 9 bases identical to TRBD1. This CDR3 has 19 residues. J lost 3 bases, V lost 11 bases, and 20 bases had no gene match. The CDR3 DNA reads TGTGCCTTCAGTACCAGGGACAGGGTAGGATATGGTGGGGCCAACGTCCTGACTTTC. Residues: CAFSTRDRVGYGGANVLTF.

This clonotype was seen a handful of times. The rearrangement links TRBV15 to TRBJ2-7, with a possible D match to TRBD1 (6 bases). Trimming pared 4 bases from V and 7 bases from J, leaving 20 bases between. The CDR3 totals 15 residues. Germline lookup yields CDR1 LNHNV and CDR2 YYDKDF (reference sequence). The CDR3 loop reads CATSTLDRPLEEQYF. CDR3 nucleotides: TGTGCCACCAGCACCCTCGACAGGCCCCTTGAGGAGCAGTACTTC.

This clonotype appeared a few times. The rearrangement joins TRBV19 to TRBJ1-1; no definite D call. This CDR3 is built from 17 residues. The V gene's germline CDR1 is LNHDA and CDR2 SQIVND (reference sequence). Trimming took 0 bases from V and 1 from J, leaving 15 bases between them. The CDR3, as DNA: TGTGCCAGTAGTATAGATTTTTCTTTAGGACCGAACACTGAAGCTTTCTTT. Translating gives CASSIDFSLGPNTEAFF.

This clonotype was counted between two and nine times. The rearrangement uses TRBV3-1 and TRBJ2-3, with 12 nucleotides matching TRBD2. The germline gives CDR1 LGHDT, CDR2 YNNKEL (reference sequence). The trim removed 0 bases at V and 2 bases at J, leaving 15 bases unmatched. The CDR3 runs 21 residues. CDR3 sequence (DNA): TGTGCCAGCAGCCAAGATCTGGGGCTAGCGGGAGGGCCCGCCTTCACAGATACGCAGTATTTT. This sequence encodes CASSQDLGLAGGPAFTDTQYF.

The V call is TRBV4-1, the J call TRBJ1-5; TRBD1 might be the D (5 bases). CDR3 length: 13 amino acids. CDR1 MGHRA and CDR2 YSYEKL come from the germline V gene. Trimming cost V 0 bases and J 7 bases, with 7 bases left between them. CDR3 sequence reads: CASSQDRGQPQHF. The CDR3 DNA sequence: TGCGCCAGCAGCCAAGATAGGGGACAGCCCCAGCATTTT.

The chain recombines TRBV15 with TRBJ2-7, with TRBD2 identical over 11 bases. V gave up 4 bases and J gave up 7 bases; unmatched junction bases: 6. CDR1 is LNHNV and CDR2 is YYDKDF in the germline V gene (reference sequence). CDR3 size: 14 residues. CDR3: CATSTRTSGPEQYF. The CDR3 DNA reads TGTGCCACCAGCACCCGGACTAGCGGGCCGGAGCAGTACTTC.

The V call is TRBV7-9, the J call TRBJ1-6, with D hard to call. This CDR3 has 13 amino acids. Germline assignment: CDR1 SEHNR and CDR2 FQNEAQ (reference sequence). V shed 5 bases and J shed 7 bases, with 9 bases lying between them. In DNA, the CDR3 is TGTGCCAGCAGCCCCTATGGGAATTCACCCCTCCACTTT. It specifies CASSPYGNSPLHF.

The CDR3: CASSVGEGRNTIYF. The CDR3, as DNA: TGTGCCAGCAGCGTAGGGGAAGGGAGAAACACCATATATTTT. The chain is built from TRBV9 and TRBJ1-3; no firm D call. Trimming took off 0 bases at V and 5 bases at J, with 9 bases between the two ends. Germline V CDR1 and CDR2: SGDLS, YYNGEE. The CDR3 extends over 14 amino acids.

V usage is TRBV4-1 and J usage is TRBJ1-2; D ambiguous. This CDR3 comprises 12 residues. V lost 5 bases, J lost 1 base, and 5 bases lay in between. The V gene's germline CDR1 is MGHRA and CDR2 YSYEKL. The CDR3 DNA is TGCGCCAGCAGCGGACGTAACTATGGCTACACCTTC. Translation gives CASSGRNYGYTF.

V is TRBV7-9 and J is TRBJ2-7; 7 bases match TRBD1. V dropped 5 bases and J dropped 2; count of bases not matched to a gene: 6. The CDR3 totals 14 residues. In germline, CDR1 is SEHNR, CDR2 FQNEAQ (reference sequence). DNA of the CDR3: TGTGCCAGCAGCACCCGGGACAGCCCCTACGAGCAGTACTTC. Its protein product is CASSTRDSPYEQYF.

The chain has TRBV29-1 and TRBJ1-1; no clear D gene. CDR3 length: 12 residues. Germline V gives CDR1 SQVTM, CDR2 ANQGSEA. Trimming took 4 bases from V and 1 from J, leaving 7 bases between them. The CDR3 coding sequence is TGCAGCGTTGTCTCAGGGAACACTGAAGCTTTCTTT. Residues: CSVVSGNTEAFF.

In this sample, this clonotype turned up a few times. The V gene is TRBV29-1, the J gene TRBJ1-2; TRBD1 matches at 11 bases. Germline V gene lookup returns CDR1 SQVTM and CDR2 ANQGSEA. This CDR3 is built from 13 residues. The J segment lost 12 bases and the V segment lost 6 bases, leaving 12 bases of the junction unmatched. CDR3 in DNA: TGCAGCGTATTGACCGGACAGGGGGCGGAGAACACCTTC. This gives the protein CSVLTGQGAENTF.

This clonotype was found a few times. The J gene is TRBJ1-6, the V gene TRBV7-8; the D gene is possibly TRBD1 (5 bases). V gave up 4 bases and J gave up 8 bases, with 12 bases separating them. This CDR3 region has 14 residues. CDR1 is SGHVS, CDR2 FQNEAQ, per germline. Written as DNA, the CDR3 is TGTGCCAGCAGCTCCGGGACGGGTTATTCACCCCTCCACTTT. Translated, it gives CASSSGTGYSPLHF.

Points on this clonotype: This likely comes from a read error, as the CDR3 has no conserved phenylalanine or tryptophan at its end. The V call is TRBV20-1, the J call TRBJ1-1, with 12 positions matching TRBD1. Germline values: CDR1 DFQATT, CDR2 SNEGSKA (reference sequence). V gave up 2 bases and J gave up 8 bases; unmatched junction bases: 3. The CDR3 covers 13 residues. CDR3 DNA sequence: TGCAGTGCTAGACGGGGGACAGGGGGCGAAGCTTTCTTA. It codes for CSARRGTGGEAFL.

In its sample, this clonotype was seen a few times. The chain combines TRBV20-1 with TRBJ2-7, with 8 positions matching TRBD2. Germline V lookup: CDR1 DFQATT, CDR2 SNEGSKA (reference sequence). V shed 5 bases, J shed 2 bases, and the junction held 5 bases outside the gene matches. The CDR3 extends over 13 amino acids. The CDR3 is CSAAPGGAYEQYF. CDR3 nucleotide sequence: TGCAGTGCTGCGCCGGGAGGGGCCTACGAGCAGTACTTC.

This clonotype was recorded a few times. The chain carries TRBV6-5 and TRBJ2-7, with D possibly being TRBD2 (6 bases). V gave up 2 bases and J gave up 0 bases, with 14 bases separating them. Germline V gene data show CDR1 as MNHEY and CDR2 as SVGAGI. The CDR3 is made up of 16 amino acids. The CDR3 is CASSYSRSGGSYEQYF. The DNA for the CDR3 is TGTGCCAGCAGTTACAGTCGCTCCGGGGGCTCCTACGAGCAGTACTTC.

The chain recombines TRBV12-3 or TRBV12-4 with TRBJ1-6; 7 bases align to TRBD1. The CDR3 has 13 amino acids. V was clipped by 6 bases and J by 9 bases; unmatched bases: 5. CDR3 amino acids: CASSLRDSSPLHF. CDR3 nucleotide sequence: TGTGCCAGCAGCCTTCGGGACAGTTCACCCCTCCACTTT.

Only a few counts were recorded for this clonotype. The rearrangement joins TRBV20-1 to TRBJ1-2; 7 nucleotides agree with TRBD1. Looked up from germline, CDR1 is DFQATT and CDR2 is SNEGSKA (reference sequence). The ends lost 3 bases at V and 7 bases at J; junction bases unmatched: 8. CDR3 length equals 13 residues. As DNA, the CDR3 is TGCAGTGCTAGGGAGGCCGAGGGGGCTGGCTACACCTTC. Translating gives CSAREAEGAGYTF.

The V call is TRBV12-3 or TRBV12-4, the J call TRBJ2-1; 8 bases fit TRBD2. With V trimmed by 5 bases and J by 2 bases, 11 bases remained unmatched. The CDR3 extends over 17 amino acids. The CDR3 nucleotides read TGTGCCAGCAGTCGGGGTATGAGCGGGAGTCCCTACAATGAGCAGTTCTTC. This gives the protein CASSRGMSGSPYNEQFF.

The chain couples TRBV19 to TRBJ2-1; 9 bases agree with TRBD1. Trimming removed 5 bases from V and 11 bases from J; junction bases left unmatched: 7. Germline loops: CDR1 LNHDA, CDR2 SQIVND (reference sequence). This CDR3 contains 13 residues. The CDR3 coding sequence is TGTGCCAGTAGTCTCTCCGGGACAGGGAAGCAGTTCTTC. Amino acids: CASSLSGTGKQFF. The whole variable domain, remainder taken from reference TRBV19 and TRBJ2-1, is DGGITQSPKYLFRKEGQNVTLSCEQNLNHDAMYWYRQDPGQGLRLIYYSQIVNDFQKGDIAEGYSVSREKKESFPLTVTSAQKNPTAFYLCASSLSGTGKQFFGPGTRLTVL.

In its sample, this clonotype was seen a few times. This rearrangement joins TRBV27 to TRBJ2-1; D gene uncertain. Germline lookup yields CDR1 MNHEY and CDR2 SMNVEV (reference sequence). Deletions cut 5 bases from V and 5 bases from J, with 10 bases between. The CDR3 consists of 13 residues. CDR3 DNA: TGTGCCAGCAGTACCTCTTCCCACAATGAGCAGTTCTTC. This sequence encodes CASSTSSHNEQFF.

This clonotype was picked up a small number of times. This rearrangement joins TRBV7-3 to TRBJ2-2, with 7 nucleotides matching TRBD2. Trimming at V came to 2 bases and at J to 7 bases, leaving 1 base not matched to a gene. This CDR3 comprises 13 residues. Germline loops: CDR1 SGHTA, CDR2 FQGTGA. In nucleotides, the CDR3 is TGTGCCAGCAGCTTAGAGCGGGGCGGGGAGCTGTTTTTT. It is translated as CASSLERGGELFF.

This clonotype has at least ten counts. A read error may account for a junction end that differs from germline. The chain has TRBV5-1 and TRBJ2-5, with a weak D call TRBD1 (5 bases). CDR3 length equals 13 residues. Germline-derived CDR1 and CDR2 are SGHRS and YFSETQ. This CDR3 is CASSLGVQETQYF. As DNA, the CDR3 is TGTGCCAGCAGCTTAGGGGTACAAGAGACCCAGTACTTC.

V gene TRBV9 combines with J gene TRBJ2-3; TRBD2 might be the D (5 bases). From germline, CDR1 is SGDLS and CDR2 YYNGEE. The CDR3 covers 14 residues. The V gene lost 7 bases and the J gene lost 2 bases, with 14 bases spanning the gap. The CDR3 spells CASGSQRLTDTQYF. Here the CDR3 DNA reads TGTGCCAGCGGAAGCCAGCGGCTCACAGATACGCAGTATTTT.

The gene calls are TRBV15 and TRBJ2-1; 8 bases fit TRBD2. CDR1 and CDR2 from the germline V gene are LNHNV and YYDKDF (reference sequence). Trimming at V came to 1 base and at J to 3 bases, leaving 5 bases not matched to a gene. The CDR3 is 16 amino acids. The CDR3 region is CATSRGIAGRYNEQFF. Here the CDR3 DNA reads TGTGCCACCAGCAGAGGTATAGCGGGACGCTACAATGAGCAGTTCTTC.

In its sample, this clonotype was seen a few times. Compared with germline, one end of the junction differs, possibly owing to a read error. This chain joins TRBV13 and TRBJ2-7, with 12 positions matching TRBD1. The CDR3 is 13 amino acids. Germline loops: CDR1 PRHDT, CDR2 FYEKMQ (reference sequence). CDR3 sequence (DNA): TGTGCCAGCAGCTTATTGCGGGACAGGGGGCTCGTTTTC. This encodes CASSLLRDRGLVF.

The chain joins TRBV27 to TRBJ2-2, with 12 bases fitting TRBD1. V shed 10 bases and J 6 bases; nucleotides not matched to a gene: 24. Per the germline V gene, CDR1 is MNHEY and CDR2 is SMNVEV (reference sequence). CDR3 length: 20 amino acids. The CDR3 loop reads CATSPGTGGNAGPYSGELFF. The CDR3 region has the DNA TGTGCCACGTCCCCCGGGACAGGGGGCAACGCCGGCCCCTACTCCGGGGAGCTGTTTTTT.

This clonotype appeared a few times. V is TRBV7-3 and J is TRBJ2-7; D might be TRBD1 (5 bases). V was cut by 2 bases and J by 1 base, with 9 bases left in between. Looked up from germline, CDR1 is SGHTA and CDR2 is FQGTGA. This CDR3 contains 14 residues. The CDR3 sequence is CASSLLTESYEQYF. The CDR3 region has the DNA TGTGCCAGCAGCTTACTGACAGAGTCCTACGAGCAGTACTTC.

This clonotype occurred a few times. The V and J genes are TRBV20-1 and TRBJ2-7, with TRBD1 matching over 10 bases. V shed 1 base and J 3 bases; nucleotides not matched to a gene: 6. The CDR3 spans 15 residues. Germline CDR1 is DFQATT and CDR2 is SNEGSKA (reference sequence). The chain's CDR3 is CSARVPGQGIYEQYF. CDR3 DNA: TGCAGTGCTAGAGTCCCGGGACAGGGGATCTACGAGCAGTACTTC.